These T cell receptor beta chains were read from a single sample in a study of blood T cell repertoires in COVID-19. The table came from immunoSEQ multiplex PCR; TCRdb's copy has only in-frame clones and leaves some out. The sample has 140,000 to 150,000 clones; about 87% are singletons. Sequencing was done on a sample of peripheral blood. The receptor source for this set is a man aged 80 or over with acute or convalescent COVID-19. Both conserved end residues are part of each CDR3. The D gene is left open where the match is weak. Not every row has a clone size; where given, it reads once, few, many or a size class.

size	D	J	V	DNA	CDR3
-	-	TRBJ2-1	TRBV7-2	TGTGCCAGCAGCTTAGTAGGCGGGACCTACAATGAGCAGTTCTTC	CASSLVGGTYNEQFF
-	TRBD2	TRBJ2-7	TRBV27	TGTGCCAGCAGTCTCTCGACTAGCGGGGGCTCCTACGAGCAGTACTTC	CASSLSTSGGSYEQYF
-	-	TRBJ1-1	TRBV5-1	TGCGCCAGTAGAGGGGGAGCCGTTGGGGTAACTGAAGCTTTCTTT	CASRGGAVGVTEAFF
-	-	TRBJ1-6	TRBV27	TGTGCCAGCAGTTCCGACCCACAGTATTCACCCCTCCACTTT	CASSSDPQYSPLHF
-	-	TRBJ2-5	TRBV6-1	TGTGCCAGCAGTGAAGCGGGAGGACAAAAAAAGTACTTC	CASSEAGGQKKYF
-	-	TRBJ2-7	TRBV19	TGTGCCAGTAGTTTGGGGCTTGGAGTCTACGAGCAGTACTTC	CASSLGLGVYEQYF
-	-	TRBJ1-3	TRBV28	TGTGCCAGCAGGCCAGGGGGAAACACCATATATTTT	CASRPGGNTIYF
-	-	TRBJ1-6	TRBV15	TGTGCCACCAGCAGATCAGGGCCCCCCCTCCACTTT	CATSRSGPPLHF
-	-	TRBJ2-2	TRBV21-1	TGTGCCAGCCTCATAGGGCGGGGGAACACCGGGGAGCTGTTTTTT	CASLIGRGNTGELFF
-	-	TRBJ2-3	TRBV24-1	TGTGCCACCACTAAGGAGGGCACAGATACGCAGTATTTT	CATTKEGTDTQYF
-	-	TRBJ1-1	TRBV14	TGTGCCAGCAGCCAAGATAGGGGTACGTACGCTTTCTTT	CASSQDRGTYAFF
-	TRBD2	TRBJ2-1	TRBV5-5	TGTGCCAGCAGCTTGCGGGCTAGCGGGAGGTTTCGGTCCTACAATGAGCAGTTCTTC	CASSLRASGRFRSYNEQFF
-	-	TRBJ1-1	TRBV5-1	TGCGCCAGCAGCCCATTACAGGACACTGAAGCTTTCTTT	CASSPLQDTEAFF
-	-	TRBJ2-3	TRBV5-8	TGTGCCAGCACCACTACCACAGATACGCAGTATTTT	CASTTTTDTQYF
once	TRBD1	TRBJ1-4	TRBV9	TGTGCCAGCAGCGTAGGGACAGGGGTTTTGGGTGAAAAACTGTTTTTT	CASSVGTGVLGEKLFF
-	TRBD1	TRBJ1-6	TRBV30	TGTGCCTGGAGAGGGACAGGGGATAATTCACCCCTCCACTTT	CAWRGTGDNSPLHF
-	-	TRBJ2-2	TRBV30	TGTGCCTGGAGTGTACGGGGAACCGGGGAGCTGTTTTTT	CAWSVRGTGELFF
once	-	TRBJ1-3	TRBV4-1	TGCGCCAGCAGCCAAGGCCTTCGACAGGCTCCTTTCTCTGGAAACACCATATATTTT	CASSQGLRQAPFSGNTIYF
-	TRBD1	TRBJ2-2	TRBV10-3	TGTGCCATCAGTGAACAGGGGGCGAACACCGGGGAGCTGTTTTTT	CAISEQGANTGELFF
-	TRBD2	TRBJ2-1	TRBV15	TGTGCCACCAGCCCAGAGAAATCCGGGACTAGCGTCTACAATGAGCAGTTCTTC	CATSPEKSGTSVYNEQFF
-	-	TRBJ1-1	TRBV30	TGTGCCTGGAGATCCCTTATGAACACTGAAGCTTTCTTT	CAWRSLMNTEAFF
-	-	TRBJ2-1	TRBV11-2	TGTGCCAGCAGGGGGGGGGCCGGGACAACCTACAATGAGCAGTTCTTC	CASRGGAGTTYNEQFF
-	-	TRBJ2-5	TRBV5-1	TGCGCCAGCAGCTACCGGACGGGACAAGAGACCCAGTACTTC	CASSYRTGQETQYF
-	-	TRBJ2-3	TRBV21-1	TGTGCCAGCAGCAAATATGATAGCGACACAGATACGCAGTATTTT	CASSKYDSDTDTQYF
few	TRBD1	TRBJ1-6	TRBV19	TGTGCCAGTAGTCGGGACAGGGATCGTTCACCCCTCCACTTT	CASSRDRDRSPLHF
-	-	TRBJ2-3	TRBV6-5	TGTGCCAGCAGTTCTAGGGGCTATGGGAGCACAGATACGCAGTATTTT	CASSSRGYGSTDTQYF
-	TRBD1	TRBJ1-2	TRBV7-2	TGTGCCAGCAGCTCCAGAGGGGGGACAGGAGCTTACAACTATGGCTACACCTTC	CASSSRGGTGAYNYGYTF
-	-	TRBJ2-5	TRBV29-1	TGCAGCGTTGAAGTTAGGGGCAGAGAAGGCGGGACCCAGTACTTC	CSVEVRGREGGTQYF
-	-	TRBJ2-3	TRBV18	TGTGCCAGCTCCTCCGGAGATACGCAGTATTTT	CASSSGDTQYF
-	TRBD1	TRBJ1-2	TRBV2	TGTGCCAGCAGCGGTAGGACAGGCTTTTACACCTTC	CASSGRTGFYTF
-	TRBD1	TRBJ2-5	TRBV3-1/TRBV3-2	TGTGCCAGCAGCCCGCTACAGGGGGGCGAGACCCAGTACTTC	CASSPLQGGETQYF
-	-	TRBJ2-5	TRBV3-1/TRBV3-2	TGTGCCAGCAGCCAAATGAGTGAGGGAATACAAGAGACCCAGTACTTC	CASSQMSEGIQETQYF
-	TRBD1	TRBJ1-1	TRBV5-1	TGCGCCAGCAGCTCCTCAGGGGGCATCACTGAAGCTTTCTTT	CASSSSGGITEAFF
-	-	TRBJ2-5	TRBV28	TGTGCCAGCAGTGCCATAACTAGCAAACAGGAGACCCAGTACTTC	CASSAITSKQETQYF
-	TRBD1	TRBJ1-5	TRBV2	TGTGCCAGCAGTGAAGTGATTGGACAGGCCCTTGGTCAGCCCCAGCATTTT	CASSEVIGQALGQPQHF
-	TRBD2	TRBJ2-1	TRBV5-1	TGCGCCAGCAGCTCTGGGACTAGCGGGAGGGGTCAGTTCTTC	CASSSGTSGRGQFF
-	-	TRBJ2-3	TRBV15	TGTGCCACCAGCCCAGCGGCAACTAGCACAGATACGCAGTATTTT	CATSPAATSTDTQYF
-	-	TRBJ1-2	TRBV5-4	TGTGCCAGCAGCCCGGACAAGGGCTATGGCTACACCTTC	CASSPDKGYGYTF
few	TRBD1	TRBJ1-4	TRBV29-1	TGCAGCGCCATTTCAGGGGGCGCCCCGGAAAAACTGTTTTTT	CSAISGGAPEKLFF
-	-	TRBJ1-2	TRBV6-1	TGTGCCAGCAGTGAAGGACAGAGAAAAAACTATGGCTACACCTTC	CASSEGQRKNYGYTF
-	TRBD1	TRBJ2-2	TRBV6-2/TRBV6-3	TGTGCCAGCAGTTCGGACAGGGGGTGGACCGGGGAGCTGTTTTTT	CASSSDRGWTGELFF
-	TRBD1	TRBJ2-7	TRBV10-1	TGCGCCAGCAGTGCGGGACAGGCCGCCTCCGAGCAGTACTTC	CASSAGQAASEQYF
-	-	TRBJ2-5	TRBV11-1	TGTGCCAGCAGCTTAGTCTCCCAGTACGAGACCCAGTACTTC	CASSLVSQYETQYF
-	-	TRBJ2-2	TRBV2	TGTGCCAGCTCCGAAAGGGGTAACACCGGGGAGCTGTTTTTT	CASSERGNTGELFF
-	-	TRBJ1-1	TRBV2	TGTGCCAGCAGTGAATATATGCTAAAGGACGGCCGAGGGATGGCTTTCTTT	CASSEYMLKDGRGMAFF
-	TRBD2	TRBJ2-7	TRBV5-1	TGCGCCAGCAGCTTGGATCCTAGCGGGGGGCCTAATACCTACGAGCAGTACTTC	CASSLDPSGGPNTYEQYF